One T cell receptor beta chain is described in this entry. Per the original data handling: For nucleated cells, counts were estimated from reference gene primer amplification. Sequenced by immunoSEQ multiplex PCR; TCRdb stores in-frame clones only, minus some. For V, J and clone size, that table is used; D and trimming come from the DNA. Of around 180,000 clones in the sample, under 90% are singletons; the top ten hold approximately 12%. These data originate in a study of blood T cell repertoires in COVID-19. This study enrolled people aged 18 to 89 from about two dozen US geographic areas. Clinical history as reported by participants underpinned cohort assignment. Donors in Cohort 3 counted as recovered after two negative PCRs, clearance, or symptom resolution. The source material was PBMCs or T cells enriched from blood (not recorded which). This TCR derives from a man aged 45-65 years who had recovered from COVID-19.

The CDR3 DNA reads as TGCGCCAGCAGCTTGGCCGGGGATTCTGGAAACACCATATATTTT. Translating it yields CASSLAGDSGNTIYF. V usage is TRBV5-1 and J usage is TRBJ1-3; D gene uncertain. Per the germline V gene, CDR1 is SGHRS and CDR2 is YFSETQ. With 0 bases removed from V and 1 base from J, the gap between germline ends came to 8 bases. The CDR3 consists of 15 residues.